One sample yielded the 3 T cell receptor beta chains listed below, sequenced in a study of T cell repertoires in cytomegalovirus infection. Each CDR3 protein gets one entry after TCRdb re-called the reads with MiXCR. This table holds more than 200,000 distinct CDR3 sequences, roughly 9% found once. The source material was PBMCs. The receptors here all came from a human donor in good health (CMV status not recorded). Some clones in this sample may be carry-over from other donors' samples.

J is TRBJ2-7 and V is TRBV27; D possibly uses TRBD1 or TRBD2 (6 bases each). V lost 5 bases and J lost 0, with 14 bases in between. The CDR3 runs to 15 residues. Per the germline V gene, CDR1 is MNHEY and CDR2 is SMNVEV (reference sequence). CDR3 sequence reads: CASSPRGGTSYEQYF. DNA for the CDR3: TGTGCCAGCAGTCCTCGAGGGGGGACCTCCTACGAGCAGTACTTC.

This clonotype has just a few counts. V usage is TRBV6-2 or TRBV6-3 and J usage is TRBJ2-1, with 8 bases matching TRBD2. V trimming: 2 bases; J trimming: 2 bases; junction bases outside the gene matches: 5. The CDR3 runs to 16 residues. Germline V gene sequence: CDR1 MNHEY, CDR2 SVGEGT. CDR3 residues: CASSYQAGGAYNEQFF. CDR3 DNA sequence: TGTGCCAGCAGTTACCAGGCGGGGGGCGCCTACAATGAGCAGTTCTTC.

Many counts were recorded for this clonotype. The rearrangement joins TRBV6-2 or TRBV6-3 to TRBJ2-1; 7 bases align to TRBD2. The CDR3 consists of 18 residues. V trimming: 0 bases; J trimming: 1 base; junction bases outside the gene matches: 9. Germline CDR1 reads MNHEY; CDR2 reads SVGEGT. DNA of the CDR3: TGTGCCAGCAGTTACTCGAGTTTGGCGGGAGTTTCCTACAATGAGCAGTTCTTC. Residues: CASSYSSLAGVSYNEQFF.